This T cell receptor (beta chain) was recorded in a study of Tregs in tolerant kidney transplant recipients. This CDR3 is 12 amino acids long. Trimming shortened V by 5 bases and J by 2 bases, and 9 bases separated the two germline ends. Germline CDR1 is SQVTM and CDR2 is ANQGSEA. The protocol was immunoSEQ multiplex PCR, while the TCRdb copy is restricted to in-frame clones and leaves out a portion. The table records about 110,000 clones, roughly 90% of them present only once. Findings of the study overall: For some patients, primers changed over time, blocking nucleotide-level comparison.

With respect to this clone: Its target is not known.

The chain joins TRBV29-1 to TRBJ1-1; TRBD1 might be the D (5 bases). The receptor was derived from a human donor who received a combined kidney and bone marrow transplant. Specimen: CD4+ T cells from blood, collected before the transplant. CDR3 residues: CSVRRGNTEAFF. CDR3 coding DNA: TGCAGCGTTCGGAGGGGAAACACTGAAGCTTTCTTT.